This TCR beta chain was recovered during a study of blood T cell repertoires in COVID-19. Study-level information: Some COVID-19 samples were acute and others convalescent; all came from the United States, Italy and Spain.

From germline, CDR1 is LGHDT and CDR2 YNNKEL (reference sequence). V lost 5 bases and J lost 7; bases outside the gene matches: 3. The CDR3 runs to 13 residues. Original data processing: The assay estimated nucleated cells by amplifying reference gene primers. Generated by immunoSEQ multiplex PCR, the TCRdb table keeps only in-frame clones and is missing some. V and J calls and clone size are those listed in that table; D and trimming were worked out from the DNA. This sample has tens of thousands of clones, with 65% to 90% found just once. The chain couples TRBV3-1 (or the pseudogene TRBV3-2) to TRBJ1-5; 9 bases agree with TRBD1. Sequencing was carried out using peripheral blood. The origin of this receptor is a man between 65 and 85 years old with active COVID-19. This chain's CDR3 is CASSGTGRQPQHF. CDR3 bases: TGTGCCAGCAGCGGGACAGGGAGGCAGCCCCAGCATTTT.